The clone carrying this T cell receptor beta chain has only a few counts. The antigen remains undetermined. The entry originates in a study of CD8 T cells in ankylosing spondylitis. Study results and limitations: Some of these motif variants have turned up before, in reports on reactive arthritis synovial fluid and blood. Disease-linked clones displayed a CD8+ phenotype and appeared relatively rarely in peripheral blood.

A quantitative 5'-RACE method, one with molecular barcodes, was used to make TCR beta libraries. TCRdb called the 5' RACE reads again in MiXCR, with one record for every CDR3 protein. The table includes under 250,000 distinct CDR3 sequences, roughly a third detected once. Between the trimmed V and J ends, which lost 6 bases and 1 base, there was a span of 13 bases. The CDR3 extends over 15 amino acids. From germline, CDR1 is MNHNS and CDR2 SASEGT. This chain joins TRBV6-1 and TRBJ2-1; possible D gene TRBD1, 6 bases. The TCR comes from a male donor with ankylosing spondylitis or in good health (not recorded which). Sequencing was carried out using blood, either unsorted or a sorted T cell fraction (not recorded which). CDR3 loop: CASRSTGNSYNEQFF. CDR3 nucleotides: TGTGCCAGCAGGTCAACAGGGAATTCCTACAATGAGCAGTTCTTC.